This passage covers 7 T cell receptor beta chains from one sample sequenced in a study of blood T cell repertoires in COVID-19. Repertoires were generated with immunoSEQ multiplex PCR, while TCRdb's copy carries only in-frame clones and drops some. The sample yields 250,000 to 350,000 clones, roughly 90% seen once. The sequenced material came from peripheral blood. Receptors originate from a woman aged 25-40 years with active or convalescent COVID-19.

This clone was detected only a few times. The chain couples TRBV4-3 to TRBJ1-2; D perhaps matches TRBD1 (5 bases). The CDR3 loop spans 20 amino acids. V lost 0 bases, J lost 6 bases, and 29 bases lay in between. In germline, CDR1 is LGHNA, CDR2 YSLEER. CDR3 nucleotide sequence: TGCGCCAGCAGCCAAGAATCCGGGGCGCTGGGGGGGATCCCCCTAGATGGCTACACCTTC. Translation gives CASSQESGALGGIPLDGYTF.

This chain uses TRBV3-1 (or the pseudogene TRBV3-2) with TRBJ2-3, with unresolved D. Trimming pared 5 bases from V and 7 bases from J, leaving 10 bases between. This CDR3 has 12 amino acids. In germline, CDR1 is LGHDT, CDR2 YNNKEL (reference sequence). The CDR3 sequence: CASSGQAYTQYF. For the CDR3, the DNA is TGTGCCAGCAGCGGCCAGGCCTATACGCAGTATTTT.

V gene TRBV24-1 combines with J gene TRBJ2-2, with TRBD1 identical over 7 bases. Germline lookup yields CDR1 KGHDR and CDR2 SFDVKD. V lost 4 bases, J lost 0 bases, and 13 bases stayed unmatched. This CDR3 spans 19 amino acids. This CDR3 reads CATSDQRQGAPPNTGELFF. CDR3 sequence (DNA): TGTGCCACCAGTGACCAAAGACAGGGTGCCCCTCCGAACACCGGGGAGCTGTTTTTT.

This clone was recorded a few times. The chain links TRBV25-1 to TRBJ1-5; a weak D match, TRBD1 (5 bases). Trimming shortened V by 3 bases and J by 3 bases, and 9 bases separated the two germline ends. The CDR3 totals 14 residues. Looked up from germline, CDR1 is MGHDK and CDR2 is SYGVNS. In DNA, the CDR3 is TGTGCCAGCAGTGAGACAGCGTTCAATCAGCCCCAGCATTTT. As protein: CASSETAFNQPQHF.

The chain combines TRBV5-1 with TRBJ1-1; D gene uncertain. V lost 0 bases to trimming and J lost 1 base, with 7 bases between them. Germline V CDR1 and CDR2: SGHRS, YFSETQ. This CDR3 comprises 14 residues. This CDR3 reads CASSLGTQNTEAFF. The CDR3 DNA reads TGCGCCAGCAGCTTGGGGACTCAGAACACTGAAGCTTTCTTT. Together with reference TRBV5-1 and TRBJ1-1, the CDR3 gives the full variable domain: KAGVTQTPRYLIKTRGQQVTLSCSPISGHRSVSWYQQTPGQGLQFLFEYFSETQRNKGNFPGRFSGRQFSNSRSEMNVSTLELGDSALYLCASSLGTQNTEAFFGQGTRLTVV.

The chain joins TRBV5-4 to TRBJ2-2, with unresolved D. This CDR3 contains 11 residues. CDR1 is SGHNT and CDR2 is YYREEE in the germline V gene (reference sequence). The V and J ends lost 4 bases and 6 bases respectively, with 4 bases between them. As DNA, the CDR3 is TGTGCCAGCAGCCAGTCCGGGGAGCTGTTTTTT. Residues: CASSQSGELFF.

The V and J genes are TRBV27 and TRBJ2-2; 8 bases are a match to TRBD2. The CDR3 covers 14 residues. J was trimmed by 6 bases and V by 6 bases; bases with no gene match: 6. Per germline, CDR1 MNHEY and CDR2 SMNVEV (reference sequence). This CDR3 reads CASSRGGLSGELFF. The CDR3 coding sequence is TGTGCCAGCAGCCGGGGGGGCTTGTCCGGGGAGCTGTTTTTT.